What follows describes a single T cell receptor (beta chain). Its antigen is not known. The CDR3 end is not reached by the read, which stops 3 residues before it; the germline J gene fills it in. The data originate from a study of T cell clonality in common variable immunodeficiency. Study-level results: Shared TCRbeta clones were fewer between CVID subjects than controls.

The CDR3 loop spans 14 amino acids. CDR1 and CDR2 from the germline V gene are LNHDA and SQIVND (reference sequence). Trimming left V 7 bases short and J 3 bases short, with 13 bases between. Using immunoSEQ multiplex PCR, the repertoire was profiled, and TCRdb retains in-frame clones only, with some absent. Altogether approximately 81,000 clones were found in the sample, and no singletons occur. V gene TRBV19 combines with J gene TRBJ1-5; unclear D gene. Sequencing input: peripheral blood mononuclear cells. This TCR was recovered from a person between 18 and 75 years old in good health. The CDR3 is CASKRAGINQPQHF. The sequenced part of the CDR3 DNA is TGTGCCAGTAAGAGGGCGGGAATCAATCAGCCC.